This T cell receptor beta chain originates from a study of beta chain features in type 1 diabetes. At the level of the study: Comparable age, gender and cell yields were observed in patients relative to healthy donors.

The whole isolated RNA underwent reverse transcription, so sequencing captured expressed TCRB transcripts. Sequenced by immunoSEQ multiplex PCR; TCRdb stores in-frame clones only, minus some. The repertoire holds about 360,000 clones, with around 12% as singletons. This clone has a handful of counts. CD45RO/CCR7/CD25/CD127/CD95/CD27 staining was used to isolate CD4+ naive, central memory, regulatory and stem cell-like memory cells by sorting. Trimming took off 5 bases at V and 3 bases at J, with 17 bases between the two ends. The CDR3 spans 14 residues. In germline, CDR1 is GTSNPN, CDR2 SVGIG (reference sequence).

The sample comprised naive CD4+ T cells from blood. The chain has TRBV30 and TRBJ2-7; D perhaps matches TRBD2 (7 bases). This sequence was found in a man aged 18 to 29 in good health. DNA for the CDR3: TGTGCCTGGGAGATCGGGGGGCAAGGCTACGAGCAGTACTTC. Protein sequence: CAWEIGGQGYEQYF. Full variable domain (outside the CDR3, taken from reference TRBV30 and TRBJ2-7): SQTIHQWPATLVQPVGSPLSLECTVEGTSNPNLYWYRQAAGRGLQLLFYSVGIGQISSEVPQNLSASRPQDRQFILSSKKLLLSDSGFYLCAWEIGGQGYEQYFGPGTRLTVT.